What follows are 12 T cell receptor beta chains derived from one specimen sequenced in a study of response to subunit inactivated influenza vaccine. From the RT-PCR reads, TCRdb called clonotypes with MiXCR, one entry per CDR3 protein. The sample contains roughly 520,000 distinct CDR3 sequences, about 25% of which appear only once. Material: CD4+ T cells sorted from PBMCs, obtained roughly 5 days after vaccination. Every receptor here comes from a man aged 50-59 years who received an inactivated influenza vaccine.

This clonotype was recorded many times. The J gene is TRBJ2-3, the V gene TRBV24-1; TRBD1 matches 7 bases. The germline gives CDR1 KGHDR, CDR2 SFDVKD. The CDR3 loop spans 16 amino acids. V gave up 4 bases and J gave up 6 bases; unmatched junction bases: 12. CDR3 coding DNA: TGTGCCACCAGTGAACCGACAGGGAACACAAGGGATACGCAGTATTTT. Translated, it gives CATSEPTGNTRDTQYF.

This clonotype occurred a few times. The gene calls are TRBV11-2 and TRBJ2-2; TRBD2 matches at 14 bases. The CDR3 covers 19 residues. The V segment lost 4 bases and the J segment 7 bases; nucleotides outside the gene matches: 14. Germline values: CDR1 SGHAT, CDR2 FQNNGV. Here the CDR3 DNA reads TGTGCCAGCAGCTGGCGCGATCATCGACTAGCGGGAGGGAACGGGGAGCTGTTTTTT. This encodes CASSWRDHRLAGGNGELFF.

There are a few counts of this clonotype. The chain uses TRBV12-3 or TRBV12-4 and TRBJ2-3; weak D call: TRBD2 (5 bases). V lost 6 bases, J lost 0 bases, and 13 bases lay in between. This CDR3 is 15 amino acids long. The CDR3 here is CASSLRTDSTDTQYF. The DNA for the CDR3 is TGTGCCAGCAGCCTAAGGACTGATAGCACAGATACGCAGTATTTT.

This clonotype was counted between two and nine times. The V call is TRBV5-1, the J call TRBJ2-1; the match to TRBD1 covers 8 bases. J was trimmed by 0 bases and V by 0 bases; bases with no gene match: 5. The CDR3 totals 17 residues. Germline CDR1 reads SGHRS; CDR2 reads YFSETQ. CDR3 residues: CASSLVGQASSYNEQFF. In nucleotides, the CDR3 is TGCGCCAGCAGCTTGGTGGGACAGGCGAGCTCCTACAATGAGCAGTTCTTC.

The chain combines TRBV6-1 with TRBJ2-2, with D perhaps TRBD1 (5 bases). The germline CDR1 and CDR2 sequences are MNHNS and SASEGT. V lost 10 bases, J lost 0 bases, and 12 bases lay in between. CDR3 length: 14 residues. The CDR3 reads CATTEQANTGELFF. CDR3 nucleotides: TGTGCCACCACTGAACAGGCGAACACCGGGGAGCTGTTTTTT.

In this sample, this clonotype turned up a few times. This chain uses TRBV5-1 with TRBJ1-4, with D possibly TRBD1 on 5 matching bases. The CDR3 runs 14 residues. V lost 0 bases and J 6 bases, leaving 9 bases between the germline ends. Germline CDR1 reads SGHRS; CDR2 reads YFSETQ. The DNA of the CDR3 is TGCGCCAGCAGCTTGGGACAGTCCCATGAAAAACTGTTTTTT. Translating gives CASSLGQSHEKLFF.

This chain joins TRBV18 and TRBJ2-5; D remains ambiguous. V lost 0 bases, J lost 5 bases, and 4 bases lay in between. CDR3 length equals 12 residues. Germline CDR1 and CDR2: KGHSH and LQKENI. The CDR3 bases are TGTGCCAGCTCACCACCGTTGGAGACCCAGTACTTC. Amino acid sequence: CASSPPLETQYF.

This clonotype was observed a few times. The chain carries TRBV10-3 and TRBJ1-4, with D perhaps matching TRBD1 (5 bases). Trimming cost V 5 bases and J 3 bases, with 13 bases left between them. The germline V gene encodes CDR1 ENHRY and CDR2 SYGVKD. This CDR3 comprises 15 residues. The CDR3 coding sequence is TGTGCCATCAGTCGCGGGGCTGGGGCTAATGAAAAACTGTTTTTT. Residues: CAISRGAGANEKLFF.

V and J are TRBV21-1 and TRBJ2-1; no DNA check was done on the table's D call, TRBD1. TRBV21-1 is labeled a pseudogene. The CDR3 sequence is 14 residues long. CDR3 region: CASSNEKGYNEQFF. DNA of the CDR3: TGTGCCAGCAGCAATGAAAAGGGGTACAATGAGCAGTTCTTC.

V is TRBV4-1 and J is TRBJ2-5, with 9 bases lining up with TRBD1. Germline V CDR1 and CDR2: MGHRA, YSYEKL. V dropped 0 bases and J dropped 4; count of bases not matched to a gene: 6. The CDR3 length is 16 residues. This CDR3 reads CASSQDGTGYRETQYF. The CDR3 DNA reads as TGCGCCAGCAGCCAAGATGGGACAGGGTACAGAGAGACCCAGTACTTC.

CDR3 sequence reads: CASNTIGGSSDIQYF. Here the CDR3 DNA reads TGTGCCAGCAACACCATTGGCGGGAGCTCGGACATTCAGTACTTC. V is TRBV28 and J is TRBJ2-4; 7 nucleotides agree with TRBD2. J was trimmed by 8 bases and V by 7 bases; bases with no gene match: 14. Germline CDR1 and CDR2: MDHEN and SYDVKM. The CDR3 consists of 15 residues. The full variable domain, in which reference TRBV28 and TRBJ2-4 provide the parts outside the CDR3, is DVKVTQSSRYLVKRTGEKVFLECVQDMDHENMFWYRQDPGLGLRLIYFSYDVKMKEKGDIPEGYSVSREKKERFSLILESASTNQTSMYLCASNTIGGSSDIQYFGAGTRLSVL.

The V call is TRBV20-1, the J call TRBJ2-3; 9 bases align to TRBD2. The CDR3 is 15 amino acids. Germline assignment: CDR1 DFQATT and CDR2 SNEGSKA (reference sequence). The trim removed 1 base at V and 8 bases at J, leaving 10 bases unmatched. The CDR3 coding sequence is TGCAGTGCTAGAGCCGGGACTAGCTATTCGGCTACGCAGTATTTT. Its translation: CSARAGTSYSATQYF.